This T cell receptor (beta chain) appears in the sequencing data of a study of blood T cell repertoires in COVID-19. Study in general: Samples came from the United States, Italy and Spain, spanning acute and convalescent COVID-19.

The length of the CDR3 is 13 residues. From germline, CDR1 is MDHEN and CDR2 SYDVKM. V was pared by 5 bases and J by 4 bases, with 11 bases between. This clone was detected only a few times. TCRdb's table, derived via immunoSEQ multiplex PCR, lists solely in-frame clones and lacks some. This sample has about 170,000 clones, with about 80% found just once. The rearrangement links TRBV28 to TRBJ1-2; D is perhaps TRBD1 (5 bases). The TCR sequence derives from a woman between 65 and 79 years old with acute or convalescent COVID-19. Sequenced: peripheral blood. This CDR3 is CASSPQVSYGYTF. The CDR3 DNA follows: TGTGCCAGCAGTCCACAGGTTTCCTATGGCTACACCTTC.